The present TCR beta chain was sequenced within a study of graft-versus-host responses after intestinal transplantation. The wider study: Recipients had transplants, and these were multivisceral, liver-intestinal, or isolated intestinal. Each patient got anti-thymocyte globulin induction, then tacrolimus and steroids for around three years. The study, taken as a whole, reports: Allografts carried high graft-versus-host to host-versus-graft clonal ratios in patients having graft-donor T cell macrochimerism.

In germline, CDR1 is LNHDA, CDR2 SQIVND (reference sequence). Trimming removed 5 bases from V and 0 bases from J; junction bases left unmatched: 9. The CDR3 covers 17 residues. As regards this clone: Its antigen is still unknown.

Profiling relied on immunoSEQ multiplex PCR, and the TCRdb table lists in-frame clones only, not all of them. The sample includes 85,000 to 90,000 clones, approximately 90% of them seen just once. The sequence derives from a human donor who was the organ donor for an intestinal transplant. The sequenced sample was unstimulated CD4+ T cells sorted from spleen or lymph node cells, obtained before transplant. This rearrangement joins TRBV19 to TRBJ2-2; 7 nucleotides agree with TRBD1. CDR3 loop: CASSLRPGTANTGELFF. The CDR3 coding sequence is TGTGCCAGTAGTCTACGCCCCGGGACAGCGAACACCGGGGAGCTGTTTTTT.